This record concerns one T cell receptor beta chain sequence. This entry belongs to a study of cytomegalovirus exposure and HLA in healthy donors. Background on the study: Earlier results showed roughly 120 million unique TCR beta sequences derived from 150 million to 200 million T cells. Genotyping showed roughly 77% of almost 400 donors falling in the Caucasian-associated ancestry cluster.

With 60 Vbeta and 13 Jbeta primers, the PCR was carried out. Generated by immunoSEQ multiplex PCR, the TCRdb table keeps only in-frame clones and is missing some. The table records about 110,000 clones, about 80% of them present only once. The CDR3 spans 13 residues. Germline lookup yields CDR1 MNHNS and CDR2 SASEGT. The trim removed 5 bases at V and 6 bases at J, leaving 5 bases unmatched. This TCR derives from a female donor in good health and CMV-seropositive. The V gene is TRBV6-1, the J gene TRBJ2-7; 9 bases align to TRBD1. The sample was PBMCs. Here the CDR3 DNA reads TGTGCCAGCAGTCCGGGACAGGGCATCGAGCAGTACTTC. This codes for CASSPGQGIEQYF.